The 15 T cell receptor beta chains given below trace back to one sample, sequenced in a study of T-cell reconstitution after alpha-beta-depleted transplantation in children. A TCRbeta library incorporating unique molecular identifiers was prepared. Each CDR3 protein is one row after TCRdb ran MiXCR on the PCR reads. Found here are about 260,000 distinct CDR3 sequences, roughly 7.7% of them singletons; the top ten hold just under 6.5%. This specimen consisted of PBMCs, mostly from graft donor cells, obtained 180 days after TCRalphabeta/CD19-depleted stem cell transplant. These receptors all come from a male patient aged 10 to 17 who had a stem cell transplant for acute lymphoblastic leukemia, so the T cells may come from the graft donor.

The table lists this clonotype with many counts. The chain combines TRBV21-1 with TRBJ1-5; the table names TRBD1, a call not compared with the DNA. TRBV21-1 is a recognized pseudogene. The CDR3 loop spans 16 amino acids. The CDR3 protein is CASSAPGQHSNQPQHF. Here the CDR3 DNA reads TGTGCCAGCAGCGCCCCGGGACAGCATAGCAATCAGCCCCAGCATTTT.

A note on this clonotype: Just one base apart from a much larger clone, this may be a read error. The chain employs TRBV9 and TRBJ2-3, with a weak D call TRBD2 (5 bases). Per the germline V gene, CDR1 is SGDLS and CDR2 is YYNGEE. The CDR3 length is 14 residues. Trimming cost V 0 bases and J 7 bases, with 12 bases left between them. This CDR3 reads CASSVARETNTQYF. CDR3 nucleotide sequence: TGTGCCAGCAGCGTAGCCCGGGAAACAAATACGCAGTATTTT.

In the case of this clonotype: A much bigger clone sits one base away, suggesting this may be a read error. This chain links TRBV6-1 with TRBJ2-7; 12 bases fit TRBD1. The CDR3 runs 16 residues. Per germline, CDR1 MNHNS and CDR2 SASEGT. Trimming cost V 7 bases and J 7 bases; bases outside gene matches: 14. The CDR3 loop reads CASNQGGQGAAKEQYF. The CDR3 region has the DNA TGTGCCAGCAATCAGGGGGGACAGGGGGCAGCGAAGGAGCAGTACTTC.

This clonotype was picked up many times. This rearrangement joins TRBV6-2 or TRBV6-3 to TRBJ2-7, with D perhaps TRBD2 (6 bases). The V end was cut by 0 bases, the J end by 2 bases, with 14 bases between. Germline lookup yields CDR1 MNHEY and CDR2 SVGEGT. CDR3 length equals 16 residues. CDR3 amino acids: CASSYSRGQLPYEQYF. CDR3 in DNA: TGTGCCAGCAGTTACTCGCGGGGCCAACTCCCCTACGAGCAGTACTTC.

This clonotype was counted many times. The rearrangement joins TRBV12-3 or TRBV12-4 to TRBJ1-1; 7 bases match TRBD1. CDR3 length equals 15 residues. V was pared by 5 bases and J by 1 base, with 7 bases of the junction left unmatched. CDR3 sequence: CASSRADRSNTEAFF. CDR3 nucleotide sequence: TGTGCCAGCAGTCGAGCGGACAGGTCGAACACTGAAGCTTTCTTT.

Ten or more counts support this clonotype. V gene TRBV20-1 combines with J gene TRBJ2-7; D is uncertain. CDR3 length equals 12 residues. Between the trimmed V and J ends, which lost 3 bases and 3 bases, there was a span of 9 bases. In germline, CDR1 is DFQATT, CDR2 SNEGSKA (reference sequence). CDR3 sequence (DNA): TGCAGTGCTAGCCTACCAGACTACGAGCAGTACTTC. Translated, it gives CSASLPDYEQYF.

The chain recombines TRBV10-3 with TRBJ2-1; TRBD1 might be the D (6 bases). CDR3 length: 16 residues. The germline V gene has CDR1 ENHRY and CDR2 SYGVKD. The V end was cut by 7 bases, the J end by 1 base, with 17 bases between. The CDR3 sequence is CAITDRDIPSYNEQFF. As DNA, the CDR3 is TGTGCCATCACCGACCGGGACATCCCGTCCTACAATGAGCAGTTCTTC.

This clonotype was seen ten or more times. As DNA, the CDR3 is TGTGCCAGCACTGGACTAGCGGGAGGGACCCACGAGCAGTACTTC. This translates into CASTGLAGGTHEQYF. The V and J genes are TRBV6-1 and TRBJ2-7; 15 positions match TRBD2. The length of the CDR3 is 15 residues. Germline-derived CDR1 and CDR2 are MNHNS and SASEGT. The V and J ends lost 7 bases and 5 bases, in that order; junction bases with no gene match: 6.

This clonotype was detected ten times or more. The rearrangement uses TRBV11-2 and TRBJ1-3, with D uncertain. Deletions cut 8 bases from V and 2 bases from J, with 13 bases between. CDR3 length equals 14 residues. The V gene's germline CDR1 is SGHAT and CDR2 FQNNGV. DNA of the CDR3: TGTGCCAGCGGGAGGAATGGAGCTGGAAACACCATATATTTT. Its translation is CASGRNGAGNTIYF.

This clonotype was seen repeatedly, ten times or more. This chain connects TRBV5-1 to TRBJ2-5; the D call may be TRBD1 or TRBD2 (5 bases each). Germline loops: CDR1 SGHRS, CDR2 YFSETQ. The CDR3 covers 14 residues. V was cut by 5 bases and J by 5 bases, with 16 bases left in between. The CDR3, as DNA: TGCGCCAGCAGGGACTTGGGGCCAAGGGAGACCCAGTACTTC. Encoded protein: CASRDLGPRETQYF.

This clonotype appeared many times. This sequence joins TRBV4-1 and TRBJ2-3; 7 nucleotides line up with TRBD2. V lost 0 bases and J lost 2; bases outside the gene matches: 2. This CDR3 contains 15 residues. Germline CDR1 reads MGHRA; CDR2 reads YSYEKL. This CDR3 reads CASSQETSLTDTQYF. The CDR3 nucleotides read TGCGCCAGCAGCCAAGAGACTAGCCTCACAGATACGCAGTATTTT.

At least ten counts were recorded for this clonotype. The J gene is TRBJ2-5, the V gene TRBV7-9, with D perhaps being TRBD1 or TRBD2 (5 bases each). Trimming took 2 bases from V and 5 from J, leaving 12 bases between them. Per the germline V gene, CDR1 is SEHNR and CDR2 is FQNEAQ (reference sequence). The CDR3 consists of 14 residues. CDR3 bases: TGTGCCAGCAGCTTACTGGGGGATGGGGAGACCCAGTACTTC. It yields the protein CASSLLGDGETQYF.

This clonotype was counted ten times or more. The rearrangement uses TRBV7-3 and TRBJ2-3; 10 bases agree with TRBD1. J was trimmed by 4 bases and V by 6 bases; bases with no gene match: 16. The CDR3 extends over 18 amino acids. Germline-derived CDR1 and CDR2 are SGHTA and FQGTGA. The CDR3 is CASSTPDRGGQGSDTQYF. CDR3 DNA: TGTGCCAGCAGTACTCCAGATAGAGGGGGACAGGGGTCAGATACGCAGTATTTT.

This clonotype has a count of ten or more. CDR3 loop: CASSGPTYEQYF. CDR3 coding DNA: TGTGCCAGCAGTGGACCGACCTACGAGCAGTACTTC. The chain is built from TRBV2 and TRBJ2-7; no firm D call. The V end was cut by 4 bases, the J end by 2 bases, with 6 bases between. Germline V gene sequence: CDR1 SNHLY, CDR2 FYNNEI. The CDR3 runs to 12 residues.

The sample holds many counts of this clonotype. J is TRBJ2-3 and V is TRBV7-2; the D is unclear. CDR3 size: 14 residues. Germline V gene lookup returns CDR1 SGHTA and CDR2 FQGNSA. Trimming took off 3 bases at V and 2 bases at J, with 9 bases between the two ends. CDR3 coding DNA: TGTGCCAGCAGCTTGACTCAAACCACAGATACGCAGTATTTT. Translating gives CASSLTQTTDTQYF.